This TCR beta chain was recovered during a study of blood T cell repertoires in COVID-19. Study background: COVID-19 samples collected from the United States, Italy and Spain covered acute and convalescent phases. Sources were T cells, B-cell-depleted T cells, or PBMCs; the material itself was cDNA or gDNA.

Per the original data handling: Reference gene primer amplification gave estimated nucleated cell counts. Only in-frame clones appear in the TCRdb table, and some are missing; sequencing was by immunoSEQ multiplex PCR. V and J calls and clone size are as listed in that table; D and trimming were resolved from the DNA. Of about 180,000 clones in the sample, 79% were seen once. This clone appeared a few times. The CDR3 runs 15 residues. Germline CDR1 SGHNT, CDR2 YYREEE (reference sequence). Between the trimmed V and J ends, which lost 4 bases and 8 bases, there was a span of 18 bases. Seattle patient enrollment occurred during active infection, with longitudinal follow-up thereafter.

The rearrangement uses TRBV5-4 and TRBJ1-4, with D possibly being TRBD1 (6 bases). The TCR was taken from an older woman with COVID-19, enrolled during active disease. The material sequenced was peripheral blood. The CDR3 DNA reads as TGTGCCAGCAGCGATGTCAGGGGATCAGAAGAAAAACTGTTTTTT. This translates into CASSDVRGSEEKLFF. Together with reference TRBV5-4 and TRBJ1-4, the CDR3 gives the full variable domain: ETGVTQSPTHLIKTRGQQVTLRCSSQSGHNTVSWYQQALGQGPQFIFQYYREEENGRGNFPPRFSGLQFPNYSSELNVNALELDDSALYLCASSDVRGSEEKLFFGSGTQLSVL.